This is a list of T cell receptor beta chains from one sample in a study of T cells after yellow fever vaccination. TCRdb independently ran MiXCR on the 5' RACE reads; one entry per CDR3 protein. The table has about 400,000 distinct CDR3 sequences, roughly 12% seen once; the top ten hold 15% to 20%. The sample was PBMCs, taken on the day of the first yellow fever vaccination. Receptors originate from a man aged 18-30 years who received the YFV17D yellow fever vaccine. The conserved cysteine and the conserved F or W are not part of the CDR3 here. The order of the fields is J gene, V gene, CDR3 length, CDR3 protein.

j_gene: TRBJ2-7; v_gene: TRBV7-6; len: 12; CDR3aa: ASSLGTGGNEQY
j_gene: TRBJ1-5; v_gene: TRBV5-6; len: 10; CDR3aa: ASSLGWGPQH
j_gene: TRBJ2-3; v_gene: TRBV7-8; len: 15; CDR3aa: ASSLARGLSPTDTQY
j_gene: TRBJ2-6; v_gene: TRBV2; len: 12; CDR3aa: ASVRRSGANVLT
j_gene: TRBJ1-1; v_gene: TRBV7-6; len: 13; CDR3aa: ASSPPQTGGTEAF
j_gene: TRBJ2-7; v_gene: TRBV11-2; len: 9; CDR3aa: ASSLFGEQY
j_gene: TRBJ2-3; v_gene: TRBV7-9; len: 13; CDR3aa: ASSFTGTVADTQY
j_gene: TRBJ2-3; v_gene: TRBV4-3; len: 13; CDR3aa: ASSQDFGGTDTQY
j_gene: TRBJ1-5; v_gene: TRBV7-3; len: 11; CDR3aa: ASSQSRDQPQH
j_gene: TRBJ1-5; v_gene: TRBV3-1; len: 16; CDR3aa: ASRAKGRQPIRNQPQH
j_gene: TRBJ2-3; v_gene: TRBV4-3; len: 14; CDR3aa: ASSQDSGPPSDTQY
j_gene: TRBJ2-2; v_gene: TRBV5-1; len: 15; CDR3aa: ASSLEGRRMGTGELF
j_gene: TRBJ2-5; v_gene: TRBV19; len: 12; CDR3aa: ASSDPGTEETQY
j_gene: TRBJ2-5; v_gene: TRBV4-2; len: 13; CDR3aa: ASSQEERGGETQY
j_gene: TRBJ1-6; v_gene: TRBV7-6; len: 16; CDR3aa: ASSLVTRPGFFDSPLH
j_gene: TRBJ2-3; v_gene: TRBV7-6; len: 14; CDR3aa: ASSLGALSSTDTQY
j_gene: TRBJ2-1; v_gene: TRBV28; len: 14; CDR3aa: ASSLGGGGLYNEQF
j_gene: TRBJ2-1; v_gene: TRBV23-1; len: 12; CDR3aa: ASSPGQEGNEQF
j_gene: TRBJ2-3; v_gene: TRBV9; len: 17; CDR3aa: ASSATFGSSGGVTDTQY
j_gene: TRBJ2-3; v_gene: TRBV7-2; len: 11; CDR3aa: ASSLAYTDTQY
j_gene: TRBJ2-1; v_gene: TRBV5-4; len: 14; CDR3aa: ASSLGGGRIYNEQF
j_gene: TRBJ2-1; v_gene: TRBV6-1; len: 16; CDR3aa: ASSSGLAGSRSYNEQF
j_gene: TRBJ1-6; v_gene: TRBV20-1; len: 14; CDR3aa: SAPPPDRGGNSPLH
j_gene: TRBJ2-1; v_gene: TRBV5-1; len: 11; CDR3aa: ASSLRGGDEQF
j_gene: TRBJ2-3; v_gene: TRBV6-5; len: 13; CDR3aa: ASSDSDRRFDTQY
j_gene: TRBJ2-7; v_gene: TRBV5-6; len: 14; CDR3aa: ASSLEGQFGSYEQY
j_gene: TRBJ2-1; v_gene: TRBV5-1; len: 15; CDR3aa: ASSLAQGSWTYNEQF
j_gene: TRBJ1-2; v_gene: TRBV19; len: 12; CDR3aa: ASLGQTGKSGYT
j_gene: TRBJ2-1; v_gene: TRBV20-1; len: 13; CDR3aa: SASDAGDPGVEQF